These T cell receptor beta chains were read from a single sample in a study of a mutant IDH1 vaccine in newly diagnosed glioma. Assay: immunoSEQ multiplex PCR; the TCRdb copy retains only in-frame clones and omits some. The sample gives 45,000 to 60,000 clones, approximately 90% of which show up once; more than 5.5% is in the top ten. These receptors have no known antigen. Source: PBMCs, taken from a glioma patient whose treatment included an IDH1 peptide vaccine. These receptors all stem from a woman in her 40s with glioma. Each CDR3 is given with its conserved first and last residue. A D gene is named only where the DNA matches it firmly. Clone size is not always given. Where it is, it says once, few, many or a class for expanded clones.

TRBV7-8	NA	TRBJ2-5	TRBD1	CASSLWDSQETQYF	TGTGCCAGCAGCTTATGGGACAGCCAAGAGACCCAGTACTTC
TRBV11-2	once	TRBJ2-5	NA	CASSSTGSQETQYF	TGTGCCAGCAGCTCCACAGGATCCCAAGAGACCCAGTACTTC
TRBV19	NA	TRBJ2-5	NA	CASSFRQEQTQYF	TGTGCCAGTAGTTTCCGACAGGAACAGACCCAGTACTTC
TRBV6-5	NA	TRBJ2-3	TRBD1	CASSRQGANTDTQYF	TGTGCCAGCAGTAGACAGGGGGCGAACACAGATACGCAGTATTTT
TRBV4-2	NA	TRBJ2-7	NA	CASSFRRGAPYEQYF	TGTGCCAGCAGCTTTCGGCGGGGCGCACCCTACGAGCAGTACTTC
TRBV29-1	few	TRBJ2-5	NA	CSVEDLIGGETQYF	TGCAGCGTTGAAGATCTTATAGGGGGGGAAACCCAGTACTTC
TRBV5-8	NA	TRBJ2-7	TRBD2	CASSLRKLAGGFEQYF	TGTGCCAGCAGCTTAAGGAAGCTAGCGGGAGGGTTCGAGCAGTACTTC
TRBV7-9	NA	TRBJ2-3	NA	CASSLGSGLDGTDTQYF	TGTGCCAGCAGCTTAGGATCCGGGTTGGATGGCACAGATACGCAGTATTTT
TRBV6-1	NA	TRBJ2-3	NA	CASRRALTDTQYF	TGTGCCAGCAGACGGGCCCTCACAGATACGCAGTATTTT
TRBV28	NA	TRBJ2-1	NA	CASNDASYNEQFF	TGTGCCAGCAACGACGCTTCCTACAATGAGCAGTTCTTC
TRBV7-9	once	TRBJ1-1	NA	CASSFGIRTEAFF	TGTGCCAGCAGCTTTGGAATTCGCACTGAAGCTTTCTTT
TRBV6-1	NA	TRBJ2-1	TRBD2	CASNPLAGGREQFF	TGTGCCAGCAATCCACTAGCGGGAGGGCGAGAGCAGTTCTTC
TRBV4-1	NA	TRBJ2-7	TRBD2	CASSLTGLAYEQYF	TGCGCCAGCAGCCTAACGGGACTAGCCTACGAGCAGTACTTC
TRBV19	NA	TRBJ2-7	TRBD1	CASSRETGAYEQYF	TGTGCCAGTAGTCGCGAGACAGGGGCCTACGAGCAGTACTTC
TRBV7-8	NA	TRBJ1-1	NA	CASSLKGLTEAFF	TGTGCCAGCAGCTTAAAGGGCTTGACTGAAGCTTTCTTT